The present entry profiles one T cell receptor beta chain with its context. The antigen remains unidentified. Trimming at V came to 6 bases and at J to 5 bases, leaving 3 bases not matched to a gene. The CDR3 has 13 amino acids. CDR1 is ENHRY and CDR2 is SYGVKD in the germline V gene. The data stem from a study of beta chain features in type 1 diabetes. Donors contributed one heparinised blood draw apiece, averaging around 100 mL. CD45RO/CCR7/CD25/CD127/CD95/CD27 sorting isolated CD4+ naive, central memory, regulatory and stem cell-like memory cells. Findings of the study overall: Patients' naive, central memory and Treg TCRB repertoires seemed closer to one another than those of healthy donors. TCRB CDR3 length was moderately but significantly reduced in all four CD4+ subsets of Type 1 diabetes patients.

What was sequenced were expressed TCRB transcripts, since all of the isolated RNA had been reverse transcribed. The average read count of naive, central memory and regulatory T cell samples was approximately 3.9 million. Sequencing used immunoSEQ multiplex PCR; TCRdb keeps in-frame clones, though not all of them. Of hundreds of thousands of clones listed, 14% to 15% are singletons. Sequencing was performed on naive CD4+ T cells from blood. This TCR came from a man aged 18 to 35 with type 1 diabetes. The J gene is TRBJ2-2, the V gene TRBV10-3, with TRBD1 matching 7 bases. CDR3 protein: CAISPTGTGELFF. CDR3 DNA sequence: TGTGCCATCAGCCCGACAGGGACCGGGGAGCTGTTTTTT.